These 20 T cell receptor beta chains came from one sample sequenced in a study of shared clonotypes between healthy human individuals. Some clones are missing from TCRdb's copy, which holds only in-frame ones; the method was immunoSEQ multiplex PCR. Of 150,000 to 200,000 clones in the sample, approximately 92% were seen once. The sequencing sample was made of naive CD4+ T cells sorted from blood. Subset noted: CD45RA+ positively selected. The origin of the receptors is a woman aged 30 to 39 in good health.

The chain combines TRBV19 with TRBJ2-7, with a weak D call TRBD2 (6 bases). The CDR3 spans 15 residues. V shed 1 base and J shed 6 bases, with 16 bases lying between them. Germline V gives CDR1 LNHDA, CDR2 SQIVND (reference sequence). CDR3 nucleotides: TGTGCCAGTAGTATAGGCGGGGTCCTTATTTCCGAGCAGTACTTC. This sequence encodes CASSIGGVLISEQYF.

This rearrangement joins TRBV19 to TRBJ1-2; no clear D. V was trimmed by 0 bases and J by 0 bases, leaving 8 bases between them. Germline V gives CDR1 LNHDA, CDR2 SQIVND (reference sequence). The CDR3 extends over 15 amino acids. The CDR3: CASSIERGANYGYTF. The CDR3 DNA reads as TGTGCCAGTAGTATAGAGAGAGGAGCTAACTATGGCTACACCTTC.

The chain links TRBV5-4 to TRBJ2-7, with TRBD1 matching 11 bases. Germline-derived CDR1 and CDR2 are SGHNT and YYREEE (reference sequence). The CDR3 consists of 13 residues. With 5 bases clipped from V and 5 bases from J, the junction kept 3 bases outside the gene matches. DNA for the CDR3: TGTGCCAGCAGACGGACAGGGGGCAACGAGCAGTACTTC. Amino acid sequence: CASRRTGGNEQYF.

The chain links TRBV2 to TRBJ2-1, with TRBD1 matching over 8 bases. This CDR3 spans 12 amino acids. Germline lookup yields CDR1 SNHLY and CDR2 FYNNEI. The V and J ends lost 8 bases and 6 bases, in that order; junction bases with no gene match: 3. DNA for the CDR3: TGTGCCAGCTTGCAGGGGGCCAATGAGCAGTTCTTC. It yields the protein CASLQGANEQFF.

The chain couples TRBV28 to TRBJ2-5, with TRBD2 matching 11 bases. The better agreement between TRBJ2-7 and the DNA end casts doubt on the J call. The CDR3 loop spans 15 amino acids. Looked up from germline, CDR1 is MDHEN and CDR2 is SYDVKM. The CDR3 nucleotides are TGTGCCAGCAGTTACCGACTAGCGGGAATCTACGAGCAGTACTTC. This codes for CASSYRLAGIYEQYF.

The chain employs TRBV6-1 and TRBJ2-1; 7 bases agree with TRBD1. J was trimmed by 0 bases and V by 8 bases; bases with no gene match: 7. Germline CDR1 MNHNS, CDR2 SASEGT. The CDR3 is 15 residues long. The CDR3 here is CASGPRGFSYNEQFF. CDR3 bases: TGTGCCAGCGGACCCAGGGGGTTCTCCTACAATGAGCAGTTCTTC.

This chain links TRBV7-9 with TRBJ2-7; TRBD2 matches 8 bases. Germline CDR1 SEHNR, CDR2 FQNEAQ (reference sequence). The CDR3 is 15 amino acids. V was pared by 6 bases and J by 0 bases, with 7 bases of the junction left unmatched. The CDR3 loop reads CASSPPLAGSYEQYF. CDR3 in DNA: TGTGCCAGCAGTCCACCCCTAGCGGGCTCCTACGAGCAGTACTTC.

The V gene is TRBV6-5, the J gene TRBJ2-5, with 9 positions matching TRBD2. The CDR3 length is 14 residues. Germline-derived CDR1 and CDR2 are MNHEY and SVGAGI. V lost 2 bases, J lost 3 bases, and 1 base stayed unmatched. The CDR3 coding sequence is TGTGCCAGCAGTTACGGGACTAGCAAAGAGACCCAGTACTTC. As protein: CASSYGTSKETQYF.

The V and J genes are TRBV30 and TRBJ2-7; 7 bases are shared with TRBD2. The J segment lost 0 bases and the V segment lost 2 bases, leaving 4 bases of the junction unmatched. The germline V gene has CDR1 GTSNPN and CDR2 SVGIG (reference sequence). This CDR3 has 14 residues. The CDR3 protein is CAWSRGGSSYEQYF. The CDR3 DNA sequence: TGTGCCTGGAGTCGAGGCGGGAGCTCCTACGAGCAGTACTTC. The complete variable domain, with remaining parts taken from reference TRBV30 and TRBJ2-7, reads SQTIHQWPATLVQPVGSPLSLECTVEGTSNPNLYWYRQAAGRGLQLLFYSVGIGQISSEVPQNLSASRPQDRQFILSSKKLLLSDSGFYLCAWSRGGSSYEQYFGPGTRLTVT.

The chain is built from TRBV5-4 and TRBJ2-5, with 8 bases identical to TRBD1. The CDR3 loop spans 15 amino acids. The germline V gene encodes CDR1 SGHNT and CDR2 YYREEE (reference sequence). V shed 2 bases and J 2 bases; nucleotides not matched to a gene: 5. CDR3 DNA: TGTGCCAGCAGCTTTTATACAGGGGGTCAAGAGACCCAGTACTTC. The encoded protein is CASSFYTGGQETQYF.

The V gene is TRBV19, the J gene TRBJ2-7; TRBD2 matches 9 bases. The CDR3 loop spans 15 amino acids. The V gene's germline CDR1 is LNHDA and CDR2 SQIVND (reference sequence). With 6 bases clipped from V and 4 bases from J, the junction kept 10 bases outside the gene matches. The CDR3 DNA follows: TGTGCCAGTAGCTCGGCGACTAGCGGAAAATACGAGCAGTACTTC. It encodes CASSSATSGKYEQYF. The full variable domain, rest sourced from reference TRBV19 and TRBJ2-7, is DGGITQSPKYLFRKEGQNVTLSCEQNLNHDAMYWYRQDPGQGLRLIYYSQIVNDFQKGDIAEGYSVSREKKESFPLTVTSAQKNPTAFYLCASSSATSGKYEQYFGPGTRLTVT.

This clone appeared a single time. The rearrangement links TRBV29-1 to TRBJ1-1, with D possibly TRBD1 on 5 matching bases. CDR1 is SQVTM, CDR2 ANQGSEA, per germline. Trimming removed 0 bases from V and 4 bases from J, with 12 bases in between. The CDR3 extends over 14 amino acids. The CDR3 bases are TGCAGCGTTGAAGAGGTCTATAGGGGCACTGAAGCTTTCTTT. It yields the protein CSVEEVYRGTEAFF.

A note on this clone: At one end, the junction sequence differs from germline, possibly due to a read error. CDR3 sequence reads: CASSGEETGATVNHF. CDR3 DNA: TGTGCCAGCAGCGGTGAAGAGACAGGGGCCACTGTGAATCACTTC. The genes are TRBV5-8 and TRBJ2-7, with TRBD1 identical over 8 bases. Germline CDR1 and CDR2: SGHTS and YDEGEE. The CDR3 has 15 amino acids.

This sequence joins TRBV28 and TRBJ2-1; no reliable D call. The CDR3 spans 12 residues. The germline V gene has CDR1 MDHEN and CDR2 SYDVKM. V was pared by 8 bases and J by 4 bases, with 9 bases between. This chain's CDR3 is CASRYRYNEQFF. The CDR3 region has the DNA TGTGCCAGCCGGTATCGGTACAATGAGCAGTTCTTC.

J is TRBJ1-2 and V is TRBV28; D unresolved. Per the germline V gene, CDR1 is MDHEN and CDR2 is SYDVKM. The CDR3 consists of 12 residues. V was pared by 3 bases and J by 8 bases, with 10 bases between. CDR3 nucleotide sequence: TGTGCCAGCAGTTTGGTTGATAGGGGCTACACCTTC. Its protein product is CASSLVDRGYTF.

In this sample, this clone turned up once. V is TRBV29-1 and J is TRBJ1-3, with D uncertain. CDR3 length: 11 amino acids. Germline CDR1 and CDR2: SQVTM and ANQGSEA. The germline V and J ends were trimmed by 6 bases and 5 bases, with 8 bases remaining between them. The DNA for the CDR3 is TGCAGCGTCTTTTTCCGAAACACCATATATTTT. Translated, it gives CSVFFRNTIYF.

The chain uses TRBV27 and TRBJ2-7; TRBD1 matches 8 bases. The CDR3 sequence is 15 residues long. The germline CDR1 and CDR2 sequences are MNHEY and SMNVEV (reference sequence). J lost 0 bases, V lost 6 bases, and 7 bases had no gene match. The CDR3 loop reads CASRSRTGNSYEQYF. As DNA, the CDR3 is TGTGCCAGCAGATCACGGACAGGGAACTCCTACGAGCAGTACTTC.

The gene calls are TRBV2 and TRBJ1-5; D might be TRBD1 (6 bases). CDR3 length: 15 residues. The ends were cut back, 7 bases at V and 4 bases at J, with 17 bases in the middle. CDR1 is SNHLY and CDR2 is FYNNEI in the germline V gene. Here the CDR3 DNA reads TGTGCCAGCACCGGGGGCAGGGGCCAAAATCAGCCCCAGCATTTT. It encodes CASTGGRGQNQPQHF.

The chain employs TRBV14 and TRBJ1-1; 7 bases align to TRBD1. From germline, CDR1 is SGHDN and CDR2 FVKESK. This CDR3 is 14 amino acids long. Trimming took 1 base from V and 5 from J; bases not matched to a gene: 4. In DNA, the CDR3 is TGTGCCAGCAGCCAAGTTCAGGGGGGAACTGAAGCTTTCTTT. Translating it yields CASSQVQGGTEAFF.

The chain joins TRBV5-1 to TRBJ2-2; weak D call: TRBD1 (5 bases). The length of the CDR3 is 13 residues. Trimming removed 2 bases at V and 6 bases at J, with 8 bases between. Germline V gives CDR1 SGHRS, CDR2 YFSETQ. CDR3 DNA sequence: TGCGCCAGCAGCTTCCGACAGTCCGGGGAGCTGTTTTTT. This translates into CASSFRQSGELFF.